This is a list of T cell receptor beta chains from one sample in a study of regulatory dendritic cells for organ transplantation. Generated by immunoSEQ multiplex PCR, the TCRdb table keeps only in-frame clones and is missing some. Of 30,000 to 40,000 clones in the sample, about 93% were seen once. Material: naive CD8+ T cells from blood. All receptors derive from a human donor in good health. The CDR3 runs from the conserved cysteine through the conserved F or W. D genes are given only for firm matches. Some rows have no size entry. The others give once, few or many, or a class for an expanded clone.

D gene	V gene	clone size	J gene	CDR3 DNA	CDR3 protein
-	TRBV7-2	-	TRBJ2-3	TGTGCCAGCAGCTCGGGGGACACAGATACGCAGTATTTT	CASSSGDTDTQYF
-	TRBV6-4	-	TRBJ1-1	TGTGCCAGCAGCCCTTCATTATGGGGGTTCGGAACTGAAGCTTTCTTT	CASSPSLWGFGTEAFF
-	TRBV4-1	-	TRBJ1-5	TGCGCCAGCAGCCAAGTCGTTTTCCCGGGACTCCAGCATTTT	CASSQVVFPGLQHF
-	TRBV6-5	-	TRBJ1-2	TGTGCCAGCAGTTACGTTGGACAGTATGGCTACACCTTC	CASSYVGQYGYTF
TRBD1	TRBV4-3	-	TRBJ2-2	TGCGCCAGCAGCCCGGGACAGGGGTACACCGGGGAGCTGTTTTTT	CASSPGQGYTGELFF
-	TRBV7-9	few	TRBJ2-7	TGTGCCAGCAGCCCTACGTCCTACGAGCAGTACTTC	CASSPTSYEQYF
-	TRBV11-2	few	TRBJ1-1	TGTGCCAGCCGCATCGGGGGGGCGTTCACTGAAGCTTTCTTT	CASRIGGAFTEAFF
TRBD2	TRBV4-3	-	TRBJ2-7	TGCGCCAGCAGCCAAGACCGGGGGGAGGCCTACGAGCAGTACTTC	CASSQDRGEAYEQYF
TRBD1	TRBV27	-	TRBJ2-7	TGTGCCAGCAGTTTCATTGCCGGGACAGGGAGCTCCTACGAGCAGTACTTC	CASSFIAGTGSSYEQYF
-	TRBV9	-	TRBJ1-1	TGTGCCAGCAGCGCGGCAGGTTTGAACACTGAAGCTTTCTTT	CASSAAGLNTEAFF
-	TRBV7-3	-	TRBJ2-1	TGTGCCAGCAGCCACCCGAGGAACAATGAGCAGTTCTTC	CASSHPRNNEQFF
-	TRBV6-6	-	TRBJ2-7	TGTGCCACCGATACTAGTGGCGAGCAGTACTTC	CATDTSGEQYF
TRBD1	TRBV5-1	-	TRBJ2-7	TGCGCCAGCTTCCCGGGACAGGGGGGTTACGAGCAGTACTTC	CASFPGQGGYEQYF
-	TRBV7-9	-	TRBJ2-7	TGTGCCAGCAGCTTAGGGTATTACGAGCAGTACTTC	CASSLGYYEQYF
-	TRBV4-1	-	TRBJ2-1	TGCGCCAGCAGCACACTACATGAGCAGTTCTTC	CASSTLHEQFF
-	TRBV4-1	-	TRBJ1-2	TGCGCCAGCAGCGAAAGGTACTATGGCTACACCTTC	CASSERYYGYTF
-	TRBV7-3	-	TRBJ2-2	TGTGCCAGCAGCTCCTCCGGGGAGCTGTTTTTT	CASSSSGELFF
-	TRBV10-1	-	TRBJ2-3	TGCGCCAGCAGTGACGCCACAGGGTTAGATACGCAGTATTTT	CASSDATGLDTQYF
-	TRBV9	-	TRBJ1-5	TGTGCCAGCACTCGGACAGCTAATAGCAATCAGCCCCAGCATTTT	CASTRTANSNQPQHF
TRBD1	TRBV7-8	-	TRBJ2-5	TGTGCCAGCAGAACCGGGACAGGGGGCCGAGAGACCCAGTACTTC	CASRTGTGGRETQYF
TRBD1	TRBV29-1	-	TRBJ2-3	TGCAGCCACCCCCGGGACAGGGATTTAGATACGCAGTATTTT	CSHPRDRDLDTQYF
-	TRBV4-3	-	TRBJ2-2	TGCGCCAGCAGCCAAGCTGCCGCTCCCTGGGGGAAGACCGGGGAGCTGTTTTTT	CASSQAAAPWGKTGELFF
-	TRBV14	few	TRBJ1-1	TGTGCCAGCAGTCTTACAGGGAACGCTGAAGCTTTCTTT	CASSLTGNAEAFF
TRBD2	TRBV2	-	TRBJ2-1	TGTGCCAGCAGGCCAGATGCGGGAGGGCTCGATGAGCAGTTCTTC	CASRPDAGGLDEQFF
-	TRBV2	-	TRBJ2-1	TGTGCCATCAGGCGGGGGCAAAACAATGAGCAGTTCTTC	CAIRRGQNNEQFF
-	TRBV19	-	TRBJ1-5	TGTGCCAGTAGCACATACGGGGGGAGCAATCAGCCCCAGCATTTT	CASSTYGGSNQPQHF
-	TRBV6-4	-	TRBJ1-1	TGTGCCAGCGGTCAGGGCCCGGACACTGAAGCTTTCTTT	CASGQGPDTEAFF